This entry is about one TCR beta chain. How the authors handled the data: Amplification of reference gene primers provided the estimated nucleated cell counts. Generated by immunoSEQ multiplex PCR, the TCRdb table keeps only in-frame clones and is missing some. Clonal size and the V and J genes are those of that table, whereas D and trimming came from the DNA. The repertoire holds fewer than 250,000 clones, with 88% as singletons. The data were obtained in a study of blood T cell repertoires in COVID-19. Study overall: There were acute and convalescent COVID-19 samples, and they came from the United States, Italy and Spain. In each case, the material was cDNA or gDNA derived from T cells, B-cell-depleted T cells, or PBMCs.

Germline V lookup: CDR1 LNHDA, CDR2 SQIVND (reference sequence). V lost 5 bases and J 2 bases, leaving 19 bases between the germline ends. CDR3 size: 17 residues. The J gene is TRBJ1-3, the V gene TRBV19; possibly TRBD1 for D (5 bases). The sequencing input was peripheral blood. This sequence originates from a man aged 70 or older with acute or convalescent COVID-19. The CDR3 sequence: CASSPPGLMNPGNTIYF. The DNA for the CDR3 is TGTGCCAGTAGTCCCCCGGGACTGATGAATCCTGGAAACACCATATATTTT. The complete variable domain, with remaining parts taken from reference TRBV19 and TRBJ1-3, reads DGGITQSPKYLFRKEGQNVTLSCEQNLNHDAMYWYRQDPGQGLRLIYYSQIVNDFQKGDIAEGYSVSREKKESFPLTVTSAQKNPTAFYLCASSPPGLMNPGNTIYFGEGSWLTVV.